This T cell receptor beta chain is drawn from a study of blood T cell repertoires in COVID-19. The overall study: Sources were T cells, B-cell-depleted T cells, or PBMCs; the material itself was cDNA or gDNA.

The CDR3 runs to 14 residues. J was trimmed by 7 bases and V by 6 bases; bases with no gene match: 7. Germline assignment: CDR1 ENHRY and CDR2 SYGVKD. Under the authors' procedure: From reference gene primer amplification, estimates of nucleated cell counts were derived. Clones were sequenced by immunoSEQ multiplex PCR, and TCRdb holds only the in-frame ones, with some missing. The DNA was the basis for D and trimming; V, J and clone size are from that table. The sample holds some 250,000 clones, around 80% seen once. In terms of age and location, participants ranged from roughly 18 to 89 years and lived in around 22 US areas. Cohort assignment relied on participant-reported clinical history.

The chain carries TRBV10-3 and TRBJ2-1, with 9 bases that match TRBD2. This receptor was identified in a man in his forties or fifties who had recovered from COVID-19. The sequencing input was PBMCs or T cells enriched from blood (not recorded which). The CDR3 bases are TGTGCCATCAGGACTAGCGGCAGAGGGAATGAGCAGTTCTTC. Translation: CAIRTSGRGNEQFF.